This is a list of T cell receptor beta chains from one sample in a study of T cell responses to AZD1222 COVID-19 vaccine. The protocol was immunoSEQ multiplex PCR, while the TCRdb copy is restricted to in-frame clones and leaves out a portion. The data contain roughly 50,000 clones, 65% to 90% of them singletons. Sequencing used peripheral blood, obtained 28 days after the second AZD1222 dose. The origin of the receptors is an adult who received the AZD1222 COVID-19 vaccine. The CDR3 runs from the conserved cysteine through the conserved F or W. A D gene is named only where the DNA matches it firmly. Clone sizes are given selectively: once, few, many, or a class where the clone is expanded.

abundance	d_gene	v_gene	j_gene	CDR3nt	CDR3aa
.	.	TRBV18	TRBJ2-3	TGTGCCAGCTCATCGGGCAACACAGATACGCAGTATTTT	CASSSGNTDTQYF
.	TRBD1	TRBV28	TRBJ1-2	TGTGCCAGCAGTCCTGCCGGGGCAGGGGGCTTTGGTGGCTACACCTTC	CASSPAGAGGFGGYTF
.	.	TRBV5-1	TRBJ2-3	TGCGCCAGCAGCCAGATTCCTAGCGGCACAGATACGCAGTATTTT	CASSQIPSGTDTQYF
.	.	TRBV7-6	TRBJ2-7	TGTGCCAGCAGCCCCACGTTGAAATTTGGCTACGAGCAGTACTTC	CASSPTLKFGYEQYF
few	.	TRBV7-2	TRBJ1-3	TGTGCCAGCAGCGCGACGACAGGAGGAAACACCATATATTTT	CASSATTGGNTIYF
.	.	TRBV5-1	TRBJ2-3	TGCGCCAGCAGCTTGGATCGGGCAGATACGCAGTATTTT	CASSLDRADTQYF
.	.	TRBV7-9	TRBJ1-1	TGTGCCAGCAGCCAAGGGGGATTTGAAGCTTTCTTT	CASSQGGFEAFF
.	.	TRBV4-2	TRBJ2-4	TGTGCCAGCAGCCAAGATCGGGGGAAAAACATTCAGTACTTC	CASSQDRGKNIQYF
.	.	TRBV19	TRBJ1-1	TGTGCCAGTAGCGCCTCATCAGTGTCTGAAGCTTTCTTT	CASSASSVSEAFF
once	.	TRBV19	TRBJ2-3	TGTGCCAGTAGTATAGGTTCCGGTGCAGATACGCAGTATTTT	CASSIGSGADTQYF
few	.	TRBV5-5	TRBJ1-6	TGTGCCAGCAGCTTGTTTAGTGAAGCTTATAATTCACCCCTCCACTTT	CASSLFSEAYNSPLHF
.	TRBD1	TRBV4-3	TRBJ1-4	TGCGCCAGCAGCCAAAACCCGGGACAGGGGGCGACTGGTGAAAAACTGTTTTTT	CASSQNPGQGATGEKLFF
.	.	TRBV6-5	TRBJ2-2	TGTGCCAGCAGCCCCGGATCGCGCCCCGGGGAGCTGTTTTTT	CASSPGSRPGELFF
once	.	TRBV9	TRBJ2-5	TGTGCCAGCAGCGTTTACCTAGGAGAGGGGGAGACCCAGTACTTC	CASSVYLGEGETQYF
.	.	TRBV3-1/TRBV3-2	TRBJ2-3	TGTGCCAGCAGCCAAGGAGGTGGGAGTGGCCCAGATACGCAGTATTTT	CASSQGGGSGPDTQYF
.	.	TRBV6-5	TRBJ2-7	TGTGCCAGCAGTTACGTATCAGACGGGGGCGAGCAGTACTTC	CASSYVSDGGEQYF
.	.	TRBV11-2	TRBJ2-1	TGTGCCAGCAGCTTAGATTGGGGATACAATGAGCAGTTCTTC	CASSLDWGYNEQFF
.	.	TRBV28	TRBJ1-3	TGTGCCAGCAGTTTTATGGGGTCGGGAGGAAACACCATATATTTT	CASSFMGSGGNTIYF
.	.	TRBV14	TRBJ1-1	TGTGCCAGCAGCCTTACGACGGGGGACACTGAAGCTTTCTTT	CASSLTTGDTEAFF
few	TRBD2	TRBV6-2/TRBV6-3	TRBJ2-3	TGTGCCAGCAGTTACCGAAGCGGGAGCCAGGCAGATACGCAGTATTTT	CASSYRSGSQADTQYF
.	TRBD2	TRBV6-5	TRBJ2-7	TGTGCCAGCAGTTACGGACTAGCGGGGGCCTACGAGCAGTACTTC	CASSYGLAGAYEQYF
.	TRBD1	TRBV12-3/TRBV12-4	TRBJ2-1	TGTGCCAGCAGTTTAAGGACAGGGGGCGACTTCTTC	CASSLRTGGDFF
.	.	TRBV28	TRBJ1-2	TGTGCCAGCAGCCCTGGGGGATCTGGGGCTAACTATGGCTACACCTTC	CASSPGGSGANYGYTF
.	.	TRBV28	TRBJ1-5	TGTGCCACCTTCCGGACTCTCAATCAGCCCCAGCATTTT	CATFRTLNQPQHF
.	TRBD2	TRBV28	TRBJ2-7	TGTGCCAGCAGTTTATTCTCCTTGGCTAGCGGGCACGAGCAGTACTTC	CASSLFSLASGHEQYF
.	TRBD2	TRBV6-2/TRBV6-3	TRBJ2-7	TGTGCCAGCAGTTACGTAGCGGGACCTACGTTCTACGAGCAGTACTTC	CASSYVAGPTFYEQYF
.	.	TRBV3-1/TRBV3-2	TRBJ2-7	TGTGCCAGCACCTACCTGCTCCGGGTTAGACGCGAGCAGTACTTC	CASTYLLRVRREQYF
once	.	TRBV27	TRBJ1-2	TGTGCCAGCAGTCTCACGGGTAGGGTTGGCGGCTACACCTTC	CASSLTGRVGGYTF
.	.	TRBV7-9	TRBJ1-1	TGTGCCAGCAGCTTAAGGCAGACTATGAACACTGAAGCTTTCTTT	CASSLRQTMNTEAFF
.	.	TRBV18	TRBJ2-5	TGTGCCAGCTCGACGGTCAGCCAAGAGACCCAGTACTTC	CASSTVSQETQYF
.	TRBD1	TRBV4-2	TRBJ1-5	TGTGCCAGCAGCCAACGCGGGACAGGGGATTTTCAGCCCCAGCATTTT	CASSQRGTGDFQPQHF
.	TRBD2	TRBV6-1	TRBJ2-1	TGTGCCAGCAGTGAAAATCTAGCGGCCTACAATGAGCAGTTCTTC	CASSENLAAYNEQFF
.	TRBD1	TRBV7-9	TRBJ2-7	TGTGCCAGCAGCTTTGGGACAGGGTCGGACGAGCAGTACTTC	CASSFGTGSDEQYF
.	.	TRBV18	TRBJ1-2	TGTGCCAGCTCGTTACTCGGGACGGAGAAAGGCGGCTACACCTTC	CASSLLGTEKGGYTF
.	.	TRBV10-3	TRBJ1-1	TGTGCCATCAGTGTACGAGGGACAAACACTGAAGCTTTCTTT	CAISVRGTNTEAFF
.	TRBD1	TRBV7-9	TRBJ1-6	TGTGCCAGCAGCTTACAGGGGGCTGGGTCACCCCTCCACTTT	CASSLQGAGSPLHF
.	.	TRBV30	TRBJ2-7	TGTGCCTGGACGGGAGGGGGCAACGAGCAGTACTTC	CAWTGGGNEQYF
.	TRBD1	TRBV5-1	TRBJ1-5	TGCGCCAGCAGCTTGTGGGACAGGGGGCTTAGCAATCAGCCCCAGCATTTT	CASSLWDRGLSNQPQHF
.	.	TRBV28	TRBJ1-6	TGTGCCAGCAGCCACTATACACCCCTCCACTTT	CASSHYTPLHF
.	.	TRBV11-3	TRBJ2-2	TGTGCCAGCAGCAGAGAAGGGGTAGCGAACACCGGGGAGCTGTTTTTT	CASSREGVANTGELFF
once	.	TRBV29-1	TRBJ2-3	TGCAGCGTTGCCAGCTCTGATACGCAGTATTTT	CSVASSDTQYF
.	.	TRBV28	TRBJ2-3	TGTGCCAGCAGTTCCCTTTTCTTGGGGTATCCCGAGGCAGATACGCAGTATTTT	CASSSLFLGYPEADTQYF
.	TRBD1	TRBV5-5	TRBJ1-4	TGTGCCAGCAGCGCTCCTGGCCCTAGACAGGGCGGTTTGGGTGAAAAACTGTTTTTT	CASSAPGPRQGGLGEKLFF
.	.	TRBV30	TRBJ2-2	TGTGCCTGGAGAGATAGGGGCAGCTCCACCGGGGAGCTGTTTTTT	CAWRDRGSSTGELFF
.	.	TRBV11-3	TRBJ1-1	TGTGCCAGCAGCTCCCGGACAGAGAACACTGAAGCTTTCTTT	CASSSRTENTEAFF
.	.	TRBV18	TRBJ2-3	TGTGCCAGCTCACCACGGTCGGGAGTAACAGATACGCAGTATTTT	CASSPRSGVTDTQYF
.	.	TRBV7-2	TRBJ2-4	TGTGCCAGCAGCTTCGACATTCAAGGGGACATTCAGTACTTC	CASSFDIQGDIQYF
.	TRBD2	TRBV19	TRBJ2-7	TGTGCCAGTAGTATGTCGGCTAGCGGGAGAGCGTACGAGCAGTACTTC	CASSMSASGRAYEQYF
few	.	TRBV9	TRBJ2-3	TGTGCCAGCAGCGGTACACAAGGGGGAGATACGCAGTATTTT	CASSGTQGGDTQYF
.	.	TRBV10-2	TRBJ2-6	TGCGCCAGCCATAGCTCTGGGGCCAACGTCCTGACTTTC	CASHSSGANVLTF
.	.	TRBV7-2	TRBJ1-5	TGTGCCAGCAGTCGGGGTACAGTCAATCAGCCCCAGCATTTT	CASSRGTVNQPQHF
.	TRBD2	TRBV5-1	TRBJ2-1	TGCGCCAGCAGCCCCGGAGCTAGCGGGGGGAGGGTGCAGTTCTTC	CASSPGASGGRVQFF
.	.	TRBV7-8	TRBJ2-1	TGTGCCAGCAGCACATACATAGACCCCCTATACAATGAGCAGTTCTTC	CASSTYIDPLYNEQFF
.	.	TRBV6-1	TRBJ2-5	TGTGCCAGCAGTGAAAATTCCTGGGTGGGCCGAAAGGAGACCCAGTACTTC	CASSENSWVGRKETQYF